This is a list of T cell receptor beta chains from one sample in a study of OX40 agonist ivuxolimab in advanced cancers. TCRdb keeps only in-frame clones here, not all; method: immunoSEQ multiplex PCR. This repertoire shows tens of thousands of clones, about 94% found once; its top ten account for 6.2%. Sequenced here: CD4+ or CD8+ T cells sorted from blood, sampled in a trial of the OX40 agonist ivuxolimab. The receptors originated from an adult with an advanced solid tumor such as melanoma, head and neck, liver or kidney cancer. Each CDR3 is given with its conserved first and last residue. A D gene is named only where the DNA matches it firmly. Where a row states a size, it is once, few, many or the class of an expanded clone; other rows omit it.

v_call: TRBV5-6; j_call: TRBJ2-7; d_call: -; clone_size: -; cdr3_aa: CASSPEGLPEQYF; cdr3_nt: TGTGCCAGCAGCCCTGAAGGACTACCCGAGCAGTACTTC
v_call: TRBV19; j_call: TRBJ2-3; d_call: -; clone_size: -; cdr3_aa: CASSMETASSTDTQYF; cdr3_nt: TGTGCCAGTAGTATGGAAACTGCCTCTAGCACAGATACGCAGTATTTT
v_call: TRBV27; j_call: TRBJ2-1; d_call: TRBD2; clone_size: -; cdr3_aa: CASSLRLASYNEQFF; cdr3_nt: TGTGCCAGCAGCTTAAGACTAGCCTCCTACAATGAGCAGTTCTTC
v_call: TRBV2; j_call: TRBJ1-2; d_call: TRBD1; clone_size: few; cdr3_aa: CASSGSGTGGNYGYTF; cdr3_nt: TGTGCCAGCAGCGGCTCCGGGACAGGGGGGAACTATGGCTACACCTTC
v_call: TRBV2; j_call: TRBJ1-4; d_call: -; clone_size: few; cdr3_aa: CASGIGSWAYF; cdr3_nt: TGTGCCAGCGGGATAGGTTCGTGGGCGTATTTT
v_call: TRBV5-1; j_call: TRBJ1-1; d_call: -; clone_size: -; cdr3_aa: CASSWGGSTEAFF; cdr3_nt: TGCGCCAGCAGCTGGGGGGGAAGCACTGAAGCTTTCTTT
v_call: TRBV2; j_call: TRBJ2-1; d_call: TRBD2; clone_size: -; cdr3_aa: CASSGSGRRNEQFF; cdr3_nt: TGTGCCAGCAGTGGGAGCGGGAGGCGAAATGAGCAGTTCTTC
v_call: TRBV10-3; j_call: TRBJ2-1; d_call: TRBD2; clone_size: -; cdr3_aa: CAISGTRLAGSRDEQFF; cdr3_nt: TGTGCCATCAGTGGGACTCGACTAGCGGGGAGTCGCGATGAGCAGTTCTTC
v_call: TRBV4-1; j_call: TRBJ1-2; d_call: -; clone_size: -; cdr3_aa: CASSPFRGDNEGYTF; cdr3_nt: TGCGCCAGCAGCCCCTTTAGGGGAGACAACGAAGGCTACACCTTC
v_call: TRBV15; j_call: TRBJ2-2; d_call: -; clone_size: -; cdr3_aa: CATSRDRDGELFF; cdr3_nt: TGTGCCACCAGCAGAGATCGTGACGGGGAGCTGTTTTTT
v_call: TRBV27; j_call: TRBJ2-7; d_call: TRBD1; clone_size: -; cdr3_aa: CASSYIRDRVSYEQYF; cdr3_nt: TGTGCCAGCAGTTATATCCGGGACAGGGTTTCCTACGAGCAGTACTTC
v_call: TRBV5-4; j_call: TRBJ2-7; d_call: -; clone_size: -; cdr3_aa: CASSSSGAYEQYF; cdr3_nt: TGTGCCAGCAGCTCCTCTGGGGCCTACGAGCAGTACTTC
v_call: TRBV4-1; j_call: TRBJ2-7; d_call: TRBD1; clone_size: -; cdr3_aa: CASPPRGQDRDYEQYF; cdr3_nt: TGCGCCAGCCCCCCTCGGGGGCAGGACAGGGACTACGAGCAGTACTTC
v_call: TRBV10-1; j_call: TRBJ1-1; d_call: -; clone_size: -; cdr3_aa: CASSEWGNTEAFF; cdr3_nt: TGCGCCAGCAGTGAGTGGGGTAACACTGAAGCTTTCTTT
v_call: TRBV2; j_call: TRBJ2-3; d_call: TRBD2; clone_size: -; cdr3_aa: CASSELAGYTDTQYF; cdr3_nt: TGTGCCAGCAGTGAACTAGCGGGATACACAGATACGCAGTATTTT
v_call: TRBV7-7; j_call: TRBJ2-5; d_call: -; clone_size: -; cdr3_aa: CASSTRTGETQYF; cdr3_nt: TGTGCTAGCAGCACGCGGACCGGGGAGACCCAGTACTTC
v_call: TRBV12-5; j_call: TRBJ2-2; d_call: -; clone_size: -; cdr3_aa: CASGLVRAENTGELFF; cdr3_nt: TGTGCTAGTGGTTTAGTCAGGGCCGAGAACACCGGGGAGCTGTTTTTT
v_call: TRBV6-6; j_call: TRBJ1-5; d_call: -; clone_size: few; cdr3_aa: CASSYSKRNSNQPQHF; cdr3_nt: TGTGCCAGCAGTTACTCGAAACGGAATAGCAATCAGCCCCAGCATTTT
v_call: TRBV30; j_call: TRBJ1-1; d_call: -; clone_size: -; cdr3_aa: CAWSVDTENTEAFF; cdr3_nt: TGTGCCTGGAGTGTAGACACAGAGAACACTGAAGCTTTCTTT
v_call: TRBV5-1; j_call: TRBJ2-6; d_call: -; clone_size: -; cdr3_aa: CASSFPRGVRERTSGANVLTF; cdr3_nt: TGCGCCAGCAGCTTCCCCCGAGGGGTTCGGGAGAGGACCTCTGGGGCCAACGTCCTGACTTTC
v_call: TRBV7-9; j_call: TRBJ2-7; d_call: TRBD2; clone_size: once; cdr3_aa: CASSSSGLPLDEQYF; cdr3_nt: TGTGCCAGCAGCTCCTCGGGACTACCTTTAGACGAGCAGTACTTC
v_call: TRBV7-3; j_call: TRBJ2-7; d_call: TRBD1; clone_size: -; cdr3_aa: CASIQTSTGGQNTYEQYF; cdr3_nt: TGTGCCAGCATCCAGACGTCTACAGGGGGCCAGAACACCTACGAGCAGTACTTC
v_call: TRBV2; j_call: TRBJ1-2; d_call: -; clone_size: once; cdr3_aa: CAVRRGHRTYGYTF; cdr3_nt: TGTGCCGTCCGGAGGGGTCACAGGACCTATGGCTACACCTTC
v_call: TRBV11-2; j_call: TRBJ2-3; d_call: -; clone_size: -; cdr3_aa: CASSSYTDTQYF; cdr3_nt: TGTGCCAGCAGCTCTTACACAGATACGCAGTATTTT
v_call: TRBV27; j_call: TRBJ2-7; d_call: -; clone_size: -; cdr3_aa: CASSFTGAYEQYF; cdr3_nt: TGTGCCAGCAGTTTTACCGGGGCCTACGAGCAGTACTTC
v_call: TRBV19; j_call: TRBJ1-1; d_call: -; clone_size: -; cdr3_aa: CASSIIPGLGTTEAFF; cdr3_nt: TGTGCCAGTAGTATTATCCCGGGATTGGGGACCACTGAAGCTTTCTTT
v_call: TRBV19; j_call: TRBJ2-1; d_call: -; clone_size: -; cdr3_aa: CASRAQGNSYNEQFF; cdr3_nt: TGTGCCAGTAGAGCTCAGGGTAACTCCTACAATGAGCAGTTCTTC
v_call: TRBV30; j_call: TRBJ2-3; d_call: TRBD2; clone_size: -; cdr3_aa: CAWSHTSGYTDTQYF; cdr3_nt: TGTGCCTGGAGCCACACTAGCGGCTACACAGATACGCAGTATTTT
v_call: TRBV5-1; j_call: TRBJ1-4; d_call: -; clone_size: -; cdr3_aa: CASSPFGPDSTNEKLFF; cdr3_nt: TGCGCCAGCAGCCCATTCGGACCGGACTCAACTAATGAAAAACTGTTTTTT
v_call: TRBV11-2; j_call: TRBJ2-7; d_call: -; clone_size: once; cdr3_aa: CASSLGPDGYEQYF; cdr3_nt: TGTGCCAGCAGCTTAGGCCCGGACGGATACGAGCAGTACTTC
v_call: TRBV19; j_call: TRBJ2-1; d_call: TRBD1; clone_size: -; cdr3_aa: CASSIGTGVNEQFF; cdr3_nt: TGTGCCAGTAGTATAGGGACAGGGGTCAATGAGCAGTTCTTC